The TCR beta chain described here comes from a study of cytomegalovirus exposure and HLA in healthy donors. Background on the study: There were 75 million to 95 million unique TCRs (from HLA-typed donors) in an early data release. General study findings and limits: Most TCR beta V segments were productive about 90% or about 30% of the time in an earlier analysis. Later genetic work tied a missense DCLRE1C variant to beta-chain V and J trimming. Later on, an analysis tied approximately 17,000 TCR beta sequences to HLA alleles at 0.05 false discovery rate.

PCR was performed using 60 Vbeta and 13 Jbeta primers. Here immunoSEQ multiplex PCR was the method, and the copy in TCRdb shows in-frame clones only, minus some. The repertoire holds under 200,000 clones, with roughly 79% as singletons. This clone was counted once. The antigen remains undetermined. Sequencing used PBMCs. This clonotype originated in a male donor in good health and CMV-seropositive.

CDR3 nucleotide sequence: TGTGCCATCAGTGGAAGGGAGTCCGCAGATACGCAGTATTTT. The encoded protein is CAISGRESADTQYF. V is TRBV10-3 and J is TRBJ2-3; tentative D call: TRBD2 (5 bases). CDR1 is ENHRY and CDR2 is SYGVKD in the germline V gene. The CDR3 extends over 14 amino acids. V was shortened by 4 bases and J by 4 bases, with 12 bases between the two germline ends.